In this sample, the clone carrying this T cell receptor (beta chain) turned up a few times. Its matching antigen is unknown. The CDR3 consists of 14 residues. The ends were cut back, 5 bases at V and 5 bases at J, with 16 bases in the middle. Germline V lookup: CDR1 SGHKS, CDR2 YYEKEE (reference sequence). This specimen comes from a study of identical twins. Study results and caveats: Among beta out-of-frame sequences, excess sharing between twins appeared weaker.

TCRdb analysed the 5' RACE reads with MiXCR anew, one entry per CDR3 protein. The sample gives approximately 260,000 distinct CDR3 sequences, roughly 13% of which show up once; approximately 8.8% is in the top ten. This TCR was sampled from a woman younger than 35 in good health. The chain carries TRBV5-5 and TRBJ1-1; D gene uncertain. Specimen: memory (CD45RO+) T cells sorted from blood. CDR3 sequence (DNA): TGTGCCAGCAGTACAATACAGCGAAGGACTGAAGCTTTCTTT. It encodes CASSTIQRRTEAFF.